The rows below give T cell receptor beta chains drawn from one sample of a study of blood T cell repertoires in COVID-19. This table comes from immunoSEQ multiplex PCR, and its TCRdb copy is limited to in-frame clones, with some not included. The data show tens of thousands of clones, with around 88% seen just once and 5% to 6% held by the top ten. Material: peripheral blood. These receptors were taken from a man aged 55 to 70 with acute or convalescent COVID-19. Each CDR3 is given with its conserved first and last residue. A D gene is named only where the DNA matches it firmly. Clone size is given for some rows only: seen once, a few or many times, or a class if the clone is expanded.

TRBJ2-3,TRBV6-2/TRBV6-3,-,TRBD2,TGTGCCAGCAGTTACGTCGGGGGGGGCACAGATACGCAGTATTTT,CASSYVGGGTDTQYF
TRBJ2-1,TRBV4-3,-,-,TGCGCCAGCTCCGGCGACGGGAGCTCCTACAATGAGCAGTTCTTC,CASSGDGSSYNEQFF
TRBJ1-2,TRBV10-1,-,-,TGCGCCAGCTCGGATGGGCTTCGCTATGGCTACACCTTC,CASSDGLRYGYTF
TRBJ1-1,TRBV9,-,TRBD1,TGTGCCAGCAGCGCGAGCTCCGGGACAGGGTTCGAAGCTTTCTTT,CASSASSGTGFEAFF
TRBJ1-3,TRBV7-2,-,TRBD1,TGTGCCAGCAGCGCAGACAGGGGGCAAGGAAACACCATATATTTT,CASSADRGQGNTIYF
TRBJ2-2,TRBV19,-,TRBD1,TGTGCCAGTAGTGTGACCGGGACAGGGGGCACCGGGGAGCTGTTTTTT,CASSVTGTGGTGELFF
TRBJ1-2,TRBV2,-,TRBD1,TGTGCCAGCAGTGACTCGGGACAGGGTTATGGCTACACCTTC,CASSDSGQGYGYTF
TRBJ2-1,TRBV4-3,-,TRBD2,TGCGCCAGCAGCCAATCTCTAGCGGGGAACTACAATGAGCAGTTCTTC,CASSQSLAGNYNEQFF
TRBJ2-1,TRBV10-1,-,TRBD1,TGCGCCAGCAACCCGGGACAGAGCTCCTACAATGAGCAGTTCTTC,CASNPGQSSYNEQFF
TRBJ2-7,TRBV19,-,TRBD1,TGTGCCAGTACCTCGACAGGGGGGAGCTACGAGCAGTACTTC,CASTSTGGSYEQYF
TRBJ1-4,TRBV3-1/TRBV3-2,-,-,TGTGCCAGCCAAGCAGGTGTGCCTAATGAAAAACTGTTTTTT,CASQAGVPNEKLFF
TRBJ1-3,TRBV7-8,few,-,TGTGCCAGCAGCTTAGATTCCGGACAGATTATCTCTGGAAACACCATATATTTT,CASSLDSGQIISGNTIYF
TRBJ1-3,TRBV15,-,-,TGTGCCACCAGCTTTAACCTCCCTAGTCTCTACTCTGGAAACACCATATATTTT,CATSFNLPSLYSGNTIYF
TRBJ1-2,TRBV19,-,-,TGTGCCAGTAGTATCTGGGGAGGGGATGGCTACACCTTC,CASSIWGGDGYTF
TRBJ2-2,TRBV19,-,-,TGTGCCAGTAGTATTCCGGGTGCTTACACCGGGGAGCTGTTTTTT,CASSIPGAYTGELFF
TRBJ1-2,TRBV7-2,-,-,TGTGCCAGCAGCTTAGCCAGGGGAAACAACTATGGCTACACCTTC,CASSLARGNNYGYTF
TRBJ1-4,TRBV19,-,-,TGTGCCACACACTCGACAGGCGCTAATGAAAAACTGTTTTTT,CATHSTGANEKLFF
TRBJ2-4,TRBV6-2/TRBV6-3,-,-,TGTGCCAGCAGTTACGGTCCGAATAATGCGGGGGCCCTGCGGAACATTCAGTACTTC,CASSYGPNNAGALRNIQYF
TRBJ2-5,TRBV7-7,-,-,TGTGCCAGCAGCCGTAGGACCGAGACCGGGAAAGAGACCCAGTACTTC,CASSRRTETGKETQYF
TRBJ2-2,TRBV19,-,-,TGTGCCAGTAGTATAGATAGAACGACCGGGGAGCTGTTTTTT,CASSIDRTTGELFF
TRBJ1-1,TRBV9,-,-,TGTGCCAGCAGCGAGACGACAGTTGAAGCTTTCTTT,CASSETTVEAFF
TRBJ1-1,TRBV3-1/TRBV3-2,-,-,TGTGCCAGCAGCCAAGAATCAGGAATAAAAGCTTTCTTT,CASSQESGIKAFF
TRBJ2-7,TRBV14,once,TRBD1,TGTGCCAGCAGCGACTACAGGGGGCACCCCTACGAGCAGTACTTC,CASSDYRGHPYEQYF
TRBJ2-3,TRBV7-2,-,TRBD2,TGTGCCAGCAGCCTCCACTCTAGCGGGGGGGGCACAGATACGCAGTATTTT,CASSLHSSGGGTDTQYF
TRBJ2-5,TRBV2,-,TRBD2,TGTGCCAGCAGCAGGACTAGCGGGTTCCAAGAGACCCAGTACTTC,CASSRTSGFQETQYF